A selection of T cell receptor beta chains follows, all from one sample in a study of human T cells and chemical hapten exposure. Each CDR3 protein gets one entry after TCRdb re-called the RACE reads with MiXCR. The repertoire includes about 90,000 distinct CDR3 sequences, 7.5% to 9.5% of them detected once, and 2% to 3% sits in the top ten. The input for sequencing was whole blood, taken in connection with sensitization to the hapten diphenylcyclopropenone (DPC). Every receptor here comes from a middle-aged man with alopecia areata. Some clones in this sample may be carry-over from other donors' samples. CDR3s include the opening cysteine and the closing phenylalanine or tryptophan. The D gene is left open where the match is weak. Clone size appears in some rows only: once, few, many, or a class for an expanded clone.

J: TRBJ1-2; length: 13; size: many; V: TRBV29-1; D: NA; DNA: TGCAGCGTGGCAGGGGCAGCTAACTATGGCTACACCTTC; CDR3: CSVAGAANYGYTF
J: TRBJ2-3; length: 16; size: NA; V: TRBV6-2/TRBV6-3; D: TRBD2; DNA: TGTGCCAGCAGTTACGGCACTAGCGGGCGCACAGATACGCAGTATTTT; CDR3: CASSYGTSGRTDTQYF
J: TRBJ1-4; length: 14; size: NA; V: TRBV28; D: TRBD1; DNA: TGTGCCAGCAGTGAGGGGGCAAGTAATGAAAAACTGTTTTTT; CDR3: CASSEGASNEKLFF
J: TRBJ1-2; length: 13; size: many; V: TRBV24-1; D: TRBD1; DNA: TGTGCCACCAGTGCACAGGGGGGCTATGGCTACACCTTC; CDR3: CATSAQGGYGYTF
J: TRBJ1-1; length: 14; size: many; V: TRBV27; D: NA; DNA: TGTGCCAGCAGTCCCGCCGGAATGAACACTGAAGCTTTCTTT; CDR3: CASSPAGMNTEAFF
J: TRBJ1-1; length: 16; size: many; V: TRBV9; D: TRBD1; DNA: TGTGCCAGCAGCTCCGGGACAGGGGGCGCGACCCCTGAAGCTTTCTTT; CDR3: CASSSGTGGATPEAFF
J: TRBJ1-6; length: 13; size: many; V: TRBV9; D: TRBD1; DNA: TGTGCCAGCAGCGTAGGGGACAGGGGGCCCCTCCACTTT; CDR3: CASSVGDRGPLHF
J: TRBJ1-2; length: 14; size: many; V: TRBV13; D: TRBD1; DNA: TGTGCCAGCAGCTCCCCGGACAGGGACTATGGCTACACCTTC; CDR3: CASSSPDRDYGYTF
J: TRBJ2-3; length: 15; size: NA; V: TRBV5-6; D: TRBD2; DNA: TGTGCCAGCAGCTTGGTCGTCCTAGCGGCCCATACGCAGTATTTT; CDR3: CASSLVVLAAHTQYF
J: TRBJ2-7; length: 13; size: NA; V: TRBV11-2; D: NA; DNA: TGTGCCAGCAGCTTAGTTCTGGGGTACGAGCAGTACTTC; CDR3: CASSLVLGYEQYF
J: TRBJ1-2; length: 16; size: few; V: TRBV6-1; D: NA; DNA: TGTGCCAGCAGTGATAGGCTTCGGCCTGTAAACTATGGCTACACCTTC; CDR3: CASSDRLRPVNYGYTF
J: TRBJ2-1; length: 14; size: many; V: TRBV3-1; D: TRBD2; DNA: TGTGCCAGCAGCAGGACTAGCGGTAACAATGAGCAGTTCTTC; CDR3: CASSRTSGNNEQFF
J: TRBJ1-1; length: 15; size: NA; V: TRBV5-4; D: TRBD1; DNA: TGTGCCAGCAGCTACATGGGACAGGGGAACACTGAAGCTTTCTTT; CDR3: CASSYMGQGNTEAFF
J: TRBJ2-4; length: 14; size: medium-sized; V: TRBV29-1; D: NA; DNA: TGCAGCGCGACCATGACAGTAGCCAAAAACATTCAGTACTTC; CDR3: CSATMTVAKNIQYF